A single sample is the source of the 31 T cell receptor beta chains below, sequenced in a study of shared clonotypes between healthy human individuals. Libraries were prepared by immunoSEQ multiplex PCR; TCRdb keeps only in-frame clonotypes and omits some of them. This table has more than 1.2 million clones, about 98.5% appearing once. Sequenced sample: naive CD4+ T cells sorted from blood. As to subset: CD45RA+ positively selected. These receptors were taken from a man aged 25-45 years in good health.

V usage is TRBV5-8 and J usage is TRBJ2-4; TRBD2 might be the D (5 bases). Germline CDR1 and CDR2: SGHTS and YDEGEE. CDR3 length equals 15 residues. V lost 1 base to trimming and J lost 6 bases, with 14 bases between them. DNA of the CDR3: TGTGCCAGCAGCTTGCGTAGGGCCGCGGGAAACATTCAGTACTTC. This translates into CASSLRRAAGNIQYF.

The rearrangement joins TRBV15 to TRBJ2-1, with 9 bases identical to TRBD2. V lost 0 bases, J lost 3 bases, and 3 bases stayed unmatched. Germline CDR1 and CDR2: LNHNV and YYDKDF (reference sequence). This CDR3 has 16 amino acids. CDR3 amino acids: CATSRDLAGDYNEQFF. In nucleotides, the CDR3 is TGTGCCACCAGCAGAGACTTAGCGGGAGACTACAATGAGCAGTTCTTC.

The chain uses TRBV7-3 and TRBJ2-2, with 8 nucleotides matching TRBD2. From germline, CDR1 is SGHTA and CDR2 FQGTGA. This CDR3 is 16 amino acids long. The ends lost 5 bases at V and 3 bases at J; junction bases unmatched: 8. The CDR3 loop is CASSITAGDYTGELFF. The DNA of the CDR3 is TGTGCCAGCAGCATTACAGCGGGAGATTACACCGGGGAGCTGTTTTTT. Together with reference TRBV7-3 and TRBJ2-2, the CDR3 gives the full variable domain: GAGVSQTPSNKVTEKGKYVELRCDPISGHTALYWYRQSLGQGPEFLIYFQGTGAADDSGLPNDRFFAVRPEGSVSTLKIQRTERGDSAVYLCASSITAGDYTGELFFGEGSRLTVL.

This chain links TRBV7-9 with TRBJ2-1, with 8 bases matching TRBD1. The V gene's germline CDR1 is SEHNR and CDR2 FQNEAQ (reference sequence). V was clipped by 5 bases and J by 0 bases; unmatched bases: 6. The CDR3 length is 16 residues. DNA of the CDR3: TGTGCCAGCAGCGACAGGGGTGGCAGCTCCTACAATGAGCAGTTCTTC. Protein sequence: CASSDRGGSSYNEQFF.

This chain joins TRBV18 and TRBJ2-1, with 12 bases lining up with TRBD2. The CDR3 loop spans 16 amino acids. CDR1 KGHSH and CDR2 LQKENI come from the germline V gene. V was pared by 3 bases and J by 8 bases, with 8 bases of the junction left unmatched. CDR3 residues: CASSPRLAGDLDEQFF. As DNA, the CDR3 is TGTGCCAGCTCACCGCGACTAGCGGGAGACCTGGATGAGCAGTTCTTC.

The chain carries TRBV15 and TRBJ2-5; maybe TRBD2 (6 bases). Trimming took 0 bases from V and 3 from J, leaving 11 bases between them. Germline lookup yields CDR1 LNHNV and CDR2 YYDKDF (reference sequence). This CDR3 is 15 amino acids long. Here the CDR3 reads CATSRDLGTEETQYF. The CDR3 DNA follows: TGTGCCACCAGCAGAGATCTGGGGACTGAAGAGACCCAGTACTTC. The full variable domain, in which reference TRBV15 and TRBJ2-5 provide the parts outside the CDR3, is DAMVIQNPRYQVTQFGKPVTLSCSQTLNHNVMYWYQQKSSQAPKLLFHYYDKDFNNEADTPDNFQSRRPNTSFCFLDIRSPGLGDTAMYLCATSRDLGTEETQYFGPGTRLLVL.

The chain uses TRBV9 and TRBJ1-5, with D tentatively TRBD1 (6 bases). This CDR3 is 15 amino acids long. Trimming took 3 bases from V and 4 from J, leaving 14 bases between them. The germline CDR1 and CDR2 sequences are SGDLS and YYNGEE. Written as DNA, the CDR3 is TGTGCCAGCAGCGCAGGTACAGGGATAAATCAGCCCCAGCATTTT. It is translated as CASSAGTGINQPQHF.

The CDR3 DNA reads as TGTGCTAGTGGCCGAAGAGATACGCAGTATTTT. Translated, it gives CASGRRDTQYF. The V gene is TRBV12-5, the J gene TRBJ2-3; D gene uncertain. This CDR3 comprises 11 residues. Deletions cut 6 bases from V and 5 bases from J, with 6 bases between. Germline CDR1 is LGHNT and CDR2 is FRNRAP.

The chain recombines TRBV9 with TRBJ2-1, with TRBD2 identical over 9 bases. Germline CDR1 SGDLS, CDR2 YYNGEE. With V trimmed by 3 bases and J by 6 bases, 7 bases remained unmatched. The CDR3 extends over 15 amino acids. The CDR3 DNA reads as TGTGCCAGCAGCGCGCTAGCGGGACACCCCAATGAGCAGTTCTTC. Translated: CASSALAGHPNEQFF.

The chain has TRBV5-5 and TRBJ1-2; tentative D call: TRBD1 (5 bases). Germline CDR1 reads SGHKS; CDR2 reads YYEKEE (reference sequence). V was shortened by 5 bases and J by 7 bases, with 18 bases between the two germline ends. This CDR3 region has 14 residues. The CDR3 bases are TGTGCCAGCAGTCGGGACTTCCCGGAGAGTGGCTACACCTTC. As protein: CASSRDFPESGYTF.

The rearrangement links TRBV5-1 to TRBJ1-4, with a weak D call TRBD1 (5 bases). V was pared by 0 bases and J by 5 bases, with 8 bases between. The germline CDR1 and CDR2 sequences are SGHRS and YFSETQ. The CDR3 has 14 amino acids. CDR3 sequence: CASSLARANEKLFF. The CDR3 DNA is TGCGCCAGCAGCTTGGCCAGGGCAAATGAAAAACTGTTTTTT. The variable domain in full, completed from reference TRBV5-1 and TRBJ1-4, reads KAGVTQTPRYLIKTRGQQVTLSCSPISGHRSVSWYQQTPGQGLQFLFEYFSETQRNKGNFPGRFSGRQFSNSRSEMNVSTLELGDSALYLCASSLARANEKLFFGSGTQLSVL.

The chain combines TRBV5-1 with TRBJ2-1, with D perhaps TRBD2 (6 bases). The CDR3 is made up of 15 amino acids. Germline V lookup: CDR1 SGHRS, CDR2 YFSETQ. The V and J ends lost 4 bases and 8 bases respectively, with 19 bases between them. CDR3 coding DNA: TGCGCCAGCAGCGCGTTCGGGGGTCCCCGCGATGAGCAGTTCTTC. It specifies CASSAFGGPRDEQFF.

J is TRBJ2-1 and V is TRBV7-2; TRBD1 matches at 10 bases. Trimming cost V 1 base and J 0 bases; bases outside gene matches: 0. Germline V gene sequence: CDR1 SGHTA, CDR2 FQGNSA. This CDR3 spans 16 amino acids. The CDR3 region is CASSLGDRGSYNEQFF. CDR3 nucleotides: TGTGCCAGCAGCTTAGGGGACAGGGGCTCCTACAATGAGCAGTTCTTC. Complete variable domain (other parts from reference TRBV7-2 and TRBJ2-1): GAGVSQSPSNKVTEKGKDVELRCDPISGHTALYWYRQSLGQGLEFLIYFQGNSAPDKSGLPSDRFSAERTGGSVSTLTIQRTQQEDSAVYLCASSLGDRGSYNEQFFGPGTRLTVL.

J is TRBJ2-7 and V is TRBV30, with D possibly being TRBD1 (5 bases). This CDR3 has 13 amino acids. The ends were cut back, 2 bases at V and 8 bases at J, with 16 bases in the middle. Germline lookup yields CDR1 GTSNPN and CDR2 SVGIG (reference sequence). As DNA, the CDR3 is TGTGCCTGGAGTACCCCCCGACAGTCCCAGCAGTACTTC. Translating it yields CAWSTPRQSQQYF.

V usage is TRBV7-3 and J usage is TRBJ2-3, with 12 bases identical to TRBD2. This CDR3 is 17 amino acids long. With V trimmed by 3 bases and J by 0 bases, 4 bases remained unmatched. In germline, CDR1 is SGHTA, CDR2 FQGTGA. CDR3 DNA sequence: TGTGCCAGCAGCTTTCATGGGACTAGCGGGAGCACAGATACGCAGTATTTT. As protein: CASSFHGTSGSTDTQYF. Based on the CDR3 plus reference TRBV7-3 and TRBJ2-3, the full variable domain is GAGVSQTPSNKVTEKGKYVELRCDPISGHTALYWYRQSLGQGPEFLIYFQGTGAADDSGLPNDRFFAVRPEGSVSTLKIQRTERGDSAVYLCASSFHGTSGSTDTQYFGPGTRLTVL.

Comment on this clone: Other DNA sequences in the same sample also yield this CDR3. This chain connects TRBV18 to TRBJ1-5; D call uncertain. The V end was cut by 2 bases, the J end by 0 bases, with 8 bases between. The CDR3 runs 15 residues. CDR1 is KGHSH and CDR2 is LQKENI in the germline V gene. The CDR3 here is CASSPGLNSNQPQHF. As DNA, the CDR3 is TGTGCCAGCTCACCAGGGTTGAATAGCAATCAGCCCCAGCATTTT.

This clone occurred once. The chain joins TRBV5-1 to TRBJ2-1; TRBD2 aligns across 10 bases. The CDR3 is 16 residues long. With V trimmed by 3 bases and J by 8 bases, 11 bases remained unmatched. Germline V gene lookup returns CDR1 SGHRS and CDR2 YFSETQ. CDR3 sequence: CASSWRTSGEGDEQFF. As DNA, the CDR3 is TGCGCCAGCAGCTGGAGGACTAGCGGAGAGGGCGATGAGCAGTTCTTC.

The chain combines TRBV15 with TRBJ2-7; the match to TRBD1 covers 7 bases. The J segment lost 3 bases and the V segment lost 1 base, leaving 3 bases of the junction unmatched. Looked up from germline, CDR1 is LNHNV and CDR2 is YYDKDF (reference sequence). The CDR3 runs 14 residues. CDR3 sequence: CATSRVGTDYEQYF. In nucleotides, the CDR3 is TGTGCCACCAGCAGAGTTGGGACAGACTACGAGCAGTACTTC. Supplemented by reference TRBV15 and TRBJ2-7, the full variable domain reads DAMVIQNPRYQVTQFGKPVTLSCSQTLNHNVMYWYQQKSSQAPKLLFHYYDKDFNNEADTPDNFQSRRPNTSFCFLDIRSPGLGDTAMYLCATSRVGTDYEQYFGPGTRLTVT.

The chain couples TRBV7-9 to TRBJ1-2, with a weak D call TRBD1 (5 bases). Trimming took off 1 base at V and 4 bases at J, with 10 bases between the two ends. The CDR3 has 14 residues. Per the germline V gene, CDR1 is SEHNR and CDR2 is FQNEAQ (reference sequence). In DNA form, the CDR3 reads TGTGCCAGCAGCTTAGACAGGTGGGCCTATGGCTACACCTTC. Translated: CASSLDRWAYGYTF.

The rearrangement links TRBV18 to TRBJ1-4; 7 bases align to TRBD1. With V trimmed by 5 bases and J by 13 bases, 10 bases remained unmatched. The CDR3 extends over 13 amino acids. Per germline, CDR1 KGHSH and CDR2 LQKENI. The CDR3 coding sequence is TGTGCCAGCTCAGTGGGACAGTCAGGGGGACTGTTTTTT. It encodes CASSVGQSGGLFF.

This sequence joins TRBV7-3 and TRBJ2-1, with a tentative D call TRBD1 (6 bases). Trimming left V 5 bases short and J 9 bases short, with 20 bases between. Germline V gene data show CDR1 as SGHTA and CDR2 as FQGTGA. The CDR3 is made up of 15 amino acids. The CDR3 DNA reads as TGTGCCAGCAGCGCCACCGGGACATCCTCTGGTGAGCAGTTCTTC. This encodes CASSATGTSSGEQFF. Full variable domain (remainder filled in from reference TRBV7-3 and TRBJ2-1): GAGVSQTPSNKVTEKGKYVELRCDPISGHTALYWYRQSLGQGPEFLIYFQGTGAADDSGLPNDRFFAVRPEGSVSTLKIQRTERGDSAVYLCASSATGTSSGEQFFGPGTRLTVL.

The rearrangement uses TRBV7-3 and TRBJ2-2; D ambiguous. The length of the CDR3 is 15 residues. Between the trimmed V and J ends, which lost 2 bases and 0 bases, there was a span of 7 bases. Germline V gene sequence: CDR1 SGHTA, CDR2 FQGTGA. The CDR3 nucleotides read TGTGCCAGCAGCTTAGACACCTCGAACACCGGGGAGCTGTTTTTT. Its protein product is CASSLDTSNTGELFF. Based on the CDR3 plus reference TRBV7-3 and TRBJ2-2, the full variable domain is GAGVSQTPSNKVTEKGKYVELRCDPISGHTALYWYRQSLGQGPEFLIYFQGTGAADDSGLPNDRFFAVRPEGSVSTLKIQRTERGDSAVYLCASSLDTSNTGELFFGEGSRLTVL.

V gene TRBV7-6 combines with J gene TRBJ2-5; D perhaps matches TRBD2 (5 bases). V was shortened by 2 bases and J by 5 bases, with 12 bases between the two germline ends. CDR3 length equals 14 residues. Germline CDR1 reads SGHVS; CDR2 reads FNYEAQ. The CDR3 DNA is TGTGCCAGCAGCTTATCGGGATTAGGGGAGACCCAGTACTTC. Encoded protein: CASSLSGLGETQYF.

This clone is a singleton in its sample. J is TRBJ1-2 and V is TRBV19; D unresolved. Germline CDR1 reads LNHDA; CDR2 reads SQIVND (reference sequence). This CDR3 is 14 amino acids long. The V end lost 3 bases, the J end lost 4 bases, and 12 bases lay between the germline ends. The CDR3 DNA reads TGTGCCAGTAGTATTAAACTCGGAGGCTATGGCTACACCTTC. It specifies CASSIKLGGYGYTF.

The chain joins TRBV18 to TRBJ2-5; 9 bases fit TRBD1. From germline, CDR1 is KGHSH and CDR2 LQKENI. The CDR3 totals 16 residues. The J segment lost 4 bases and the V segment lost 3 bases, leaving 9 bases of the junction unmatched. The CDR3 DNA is TGTGCCAGCTCACCCCTCTCGGGACAGGGCGGAGAGACCCAGTACTTC. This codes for CASSPLSGQGGETQYF.

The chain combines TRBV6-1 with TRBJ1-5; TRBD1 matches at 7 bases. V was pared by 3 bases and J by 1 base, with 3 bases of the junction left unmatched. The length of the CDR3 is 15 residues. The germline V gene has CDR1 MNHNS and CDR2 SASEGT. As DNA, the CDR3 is TGTGCCAGCAGTGATACAGGGGTAAGCAATCAGCCCCAGCATTTT. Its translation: CASSDTGVSNQPQHF.

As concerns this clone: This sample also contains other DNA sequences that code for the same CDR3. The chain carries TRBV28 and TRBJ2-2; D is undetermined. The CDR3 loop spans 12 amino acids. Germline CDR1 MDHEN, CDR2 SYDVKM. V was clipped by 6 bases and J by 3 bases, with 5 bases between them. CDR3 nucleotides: TGTGCCAGCAGACTTTACACCGGGGAGCTGTTTTTT. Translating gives CASRLYTGELFF.

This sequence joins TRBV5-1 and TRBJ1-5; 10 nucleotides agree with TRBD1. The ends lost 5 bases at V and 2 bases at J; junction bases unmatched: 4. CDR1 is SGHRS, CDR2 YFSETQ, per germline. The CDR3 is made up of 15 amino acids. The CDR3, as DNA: TGCGCCAGCAGGGAGGGGACAGGGGGCAATCAGCCCCAGCATTTT. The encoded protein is CASREGTGGNQPQHF.

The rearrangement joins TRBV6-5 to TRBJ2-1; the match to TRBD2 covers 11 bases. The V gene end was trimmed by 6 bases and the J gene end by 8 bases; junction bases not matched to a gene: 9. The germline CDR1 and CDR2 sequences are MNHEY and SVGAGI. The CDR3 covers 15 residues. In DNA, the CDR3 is TGTGCCAGCAGCCCACTAGCGGGAGACACATATGAGCAGTTCTTC. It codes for CASSPLAGDTYEQFF.

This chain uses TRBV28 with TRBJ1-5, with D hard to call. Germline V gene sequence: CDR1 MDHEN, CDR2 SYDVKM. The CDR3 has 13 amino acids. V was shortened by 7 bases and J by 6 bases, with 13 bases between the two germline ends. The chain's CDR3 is CASTASQSQPQHF. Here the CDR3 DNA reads TGTGCCAGCACCGCCTCGCAGAGTCAGCCCCAGCATTTT.

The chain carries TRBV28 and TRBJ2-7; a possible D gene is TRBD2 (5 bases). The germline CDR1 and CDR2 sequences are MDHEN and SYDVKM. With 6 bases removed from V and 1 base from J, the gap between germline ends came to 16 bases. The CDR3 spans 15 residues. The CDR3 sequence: CASRRRLSESYEQYF. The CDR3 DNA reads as TGTGCCAGCAGGCGGAGACTTAGCGAGTCCTACGAGCAGTACTTC.